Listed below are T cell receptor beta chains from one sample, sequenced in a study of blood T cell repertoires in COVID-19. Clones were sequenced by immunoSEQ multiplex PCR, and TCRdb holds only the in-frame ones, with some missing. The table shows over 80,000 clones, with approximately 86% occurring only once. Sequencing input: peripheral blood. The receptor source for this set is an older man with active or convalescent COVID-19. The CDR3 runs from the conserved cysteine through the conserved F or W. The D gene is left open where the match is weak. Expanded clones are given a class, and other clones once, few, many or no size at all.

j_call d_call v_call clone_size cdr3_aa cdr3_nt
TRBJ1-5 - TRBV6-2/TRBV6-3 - CASSYRGRNQPQHF TGTGCCAGCAGTTACCGGGGTAGAAATCAGCCCCAGCATTTT
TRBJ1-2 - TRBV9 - CASSVASWGTNYGYTF TGTGCCAGCAGCGTAGCTTCCTGGGGCACAAACTATGGCTACACCTTC
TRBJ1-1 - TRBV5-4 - CASSLQGRDTEAFF TGTGCCAGCAGCTTACAGGGCCGAGATACTGAAGCTTTCTTT
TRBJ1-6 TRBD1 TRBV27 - CASSPYPQGNSPLHF TGTGCCAGCAGTCCATACCCACAGGGGAATTCACCCCTCCACTTT
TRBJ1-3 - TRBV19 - CASSFLYDSSGNTIYF TGTGCCAGTAGTTTTCTCTATGACAGCTCTGGAAACACCATATATTTT
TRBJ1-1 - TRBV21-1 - CASSSIGTMNTEAFF TGTGCCAGCAGCTCCATAGGGACAATGAACACTGAAGCTTTCTTT
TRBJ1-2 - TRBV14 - CASSPLYGSTSNYGYTF TGTGCCAGCAGCCCCTTATACGGGTCCACCTCTAACTATGGCTACACCTTC
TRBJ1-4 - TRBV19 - CASSIGVNEKLFF TGTGCCAGTAGTATCGGGGTTAATGAAAAACTGTTTTTT
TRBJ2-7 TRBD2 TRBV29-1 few CSVAGTSYEQYF TGCAGCGTTGCAGGGACTAGCTACGAGCAGTACTTC
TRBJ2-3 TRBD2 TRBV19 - CASSLRTSGRTDTQYF TGTGCCAGTAGTCTACGGACTAGCGGGAGAACAGATACGCAGTATTTT
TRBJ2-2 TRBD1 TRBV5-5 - CASSLGPGTGFGDTGELFF TGTGCCAGCAGCTTGGGCCCCGGGACAGGGTTCGGGGACACCGGGGAGCTGTTTTTT
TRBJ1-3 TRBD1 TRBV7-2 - CASTPDRAGNTIYF TGTGCCAGCACCCCGGACAGGGCTGGAAACACCATATATTTT
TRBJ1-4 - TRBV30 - CAWSLQSEKLFF TGTGCCTGGAGTTTACAAAGTGAAAAACTGTTTTTT
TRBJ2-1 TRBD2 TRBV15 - CATSRRLAVANNEQFF TGTGCCACCAGCAGACGGCTAGCGGTAGCTAACAATGAGCAGTTCTTC
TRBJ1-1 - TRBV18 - CASSPSMNTEAFF TGTGCCAGCTCACCAAGCATGAACACTGAAGCTTTCTTT
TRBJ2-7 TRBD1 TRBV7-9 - CASSLGTGGTYEQYF TGTGCCAGCAGCTTAGGTACAGGGGGGACCTACGAGCAGTACTTC
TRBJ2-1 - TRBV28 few CASSLFGAPNEQFF TGTGCCAGCAGTTTATTTGGAGCCCCCAATGAGCAGTTCTTC
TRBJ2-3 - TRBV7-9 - CASSQIDTQYF TGTGCCAGCAGCCAAATAGATACGCAGTATTTT
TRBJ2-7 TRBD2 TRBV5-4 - CASSFAGGVEQYF TGTGCCAGCAGCTTTGCGGGAGGGGTCGAGCAGTACTTC
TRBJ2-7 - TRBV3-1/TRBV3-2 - CASSPARGEQYF TGTGCCAGCAGCCCCGCCCGGGGCGAGCAGTACTTC
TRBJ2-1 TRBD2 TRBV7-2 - CASSLVAAGAEQFF TGTGCCAGCAGCTTAGTGGCCGCGGGAGCTGAGCAGTTCTTC
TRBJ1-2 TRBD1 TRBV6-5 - CASRPDRVPNYGYTF TGTGCCAGCAGACCCGACAGGGTCCCTAACTATGGCTACACCTTC
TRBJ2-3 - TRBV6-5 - CASSYAVGKTDTQYF TGTGCCAGCAGTTACGCCGTCGGGAAGACAGATACGCAGTATTTT
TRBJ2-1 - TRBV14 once CASSQGTGGRKQFF TGTGCCAGCAGCCAAGGGACCGGGGGGCGAAAGCAGTTCTTC
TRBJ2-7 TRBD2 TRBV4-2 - CASSQESGRYEQYF TGTGCCAGCAGCCAAGAGAGCGGGAGGTACGAGCAGTACTTC
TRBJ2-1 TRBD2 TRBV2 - CASSTSGSPNEQFF TGTGCCAGCAGTACTAGCGGGAGTCCCAATGAGCAGTTCTTC
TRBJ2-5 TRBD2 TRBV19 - CASSNGLAGGSNQETQYF TGTGCCAGTAGTAATGGACTAGCGGGAGGTTCGAACCAAGAGACCCAGTACTTC
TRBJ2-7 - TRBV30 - CAWSVARGVAEQYF TGTGCCTGGAGTGTCGCCAGGGGGGTCGCCGAGCAGTACTTC
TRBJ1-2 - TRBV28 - CASRGGGREANYGYTF TGTGCCAGCAGGGGAGGCGGCAGGGAAGCTAACTATGGCTACACCTTC
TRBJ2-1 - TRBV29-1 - CSGDSSYNEQFF TGCAGCGGTGACAGTTCCTACAATGAGCAGTTCTTC
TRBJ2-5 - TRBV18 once CASSPPSERETQYF TGTGCCAGCTCACCCCCCTCGGAGCGCGAGACCCAGTACTTC
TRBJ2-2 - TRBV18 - CASSPAPLTGELFF TGTGCCAGCTCACCGGCCCCGCTCACCGGGGAGCTGTTTTTT
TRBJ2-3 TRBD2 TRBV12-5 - CASGLVRGLAGESRKTDTQYF TGTGCTAGTGGTTTGGTAAGGGGGCTAGCGGGAGAATCGAGGAAAACAGATACGCAGTATTTT
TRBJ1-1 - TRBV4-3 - CASSQDSSAGDVEAFF TGCGCCAGCAGCCAAGATTCTTCGGCAGGGGACGTAGAAGCTTTCTTT
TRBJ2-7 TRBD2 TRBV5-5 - CASSYPGTSALQQYF TGTGCCAGCAGCTACCCCGGGACTAGCGCCCTCCAGCAGTACTTC
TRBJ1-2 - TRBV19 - CASSIGMGADGYTF TGTGCCAGTAGTATTGGTATGGGAGCAGACGGCTACACCTTC
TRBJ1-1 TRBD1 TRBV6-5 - CASSRGRGGNTEAFF TGTGCCAGCAGCAGGGGGCGCGGGGGGAACACTGAAGCTTTCTTT
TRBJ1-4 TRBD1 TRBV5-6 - CASSDGTATNEKLFF TGTGCCAGCAGCGACGGGACAGCAACTAATGAAAAACTGTTTTTT
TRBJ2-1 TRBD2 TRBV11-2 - CASSFMPLTGTSGSNEQFF TGTGCCAGCAGCTTTATGCCTCTTACCGGGACTAGCGGGAGCAATGAGCAGTTCTTC
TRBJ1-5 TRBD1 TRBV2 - CASSYGQGRQPQHF TGTGCCAGCAGCTATGGACAGGGACGTCAGCCCCAGCATTTT
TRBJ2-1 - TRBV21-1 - CASSKPGGGWEQFF TGTGCCAGCAGCAAACCGGGGGGCGGCTGGGAGCAGTTCTTC
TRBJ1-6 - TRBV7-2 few CASSLSAVSYNSPLHF TGTGCCAGCAGCTTATCCGCGGTCTCCTATAATTCACCCCTCCACTTT
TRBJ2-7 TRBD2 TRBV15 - CATSRGIPASGRTYEQYF TGTGCCACCAGCAGAGGGATTCCGGCTAGCGGGAGGACCTACGAGCAGTACTTC
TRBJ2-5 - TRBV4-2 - CASSQDRDKTQYF TGTGCCAGCAGCCAAGACAGGGACAAGACCCAGTACTTC
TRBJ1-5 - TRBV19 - CASSSGVRGQPQHF TGTGCCAGTAGTTCGGGGGTAAGAGGTCAGCCCCAGCATTTT